The 10 T cell receptor beta chains listed next were all sequenced from one sample in a study of T cell changes during pregnancy in multiple sclerosis (dated by TCRdb to 2018 to 2020). Library preparation employed the immunoSEQ multiplex PCR assay. Sourced from immuneACCESS, this table was stored by TCRdb with only in-frame sequences that have V and J called. A share of the clones is absent; for the studies checked, an unresolved V gene accounts for under half, and the remainder has no known explanation. The sample table shows about 81,000 clones, and about 94% are seen once. Clones ranked in the top ten supply 2.5% of the sample. The starting material was peripheral blood, obtained in the third trimester of pregnancy. Receptors were obtained from a female donor with multiple sclerosis, enrolled in a pregnancy study.

The chain uses TRBV7-9 and TRBJ1-1; 8 bases align to TRBD1. The CDR3 has 15 amino acids. Germline lookup yields CDR1 SEHNR and CDR2 FQNEAQ (reference sequence). V gave up 5 bases and J gave up 3 bases; unmatched junction bases: 8. CDR3 residues: CASSPPTGGDTEAFF. CDR3 sequence (DNA): TGTGCCAGCAGCCCACCTACAGGGGGGGACACTGAAGCTTTCTTT.

This chain joins TRBV6-5 and TRBJ2-5; 8 positions agree with TRBD2. The CDR3 is made up of 15 amino acids. The germline CDR1 and CDR2 sequences are MNHEY and SVGAGI. V dropped 6 bases and J dropped 4; count of bases not matched to a gene: 10. The CDR3 sequence is CASRFGGAAGETQYF. DNA of the CDR3: TGTGCCAGCAGATTCGGGGGGGCCGCTGGAGAGACCCAGTACTTC.

The CDR3 nucleotides read TGTGCAGGGGGAAGCACAGATACGCAGTATTTT. Translation gives CAGGSTDTQYF. The chain has TRBV10-3 and TRBJ2-3, with TRBD1 as a possible D gene (6 bases). Germline CDR1 ENHRY, CDR2 SYGVKD. This CDR3 is 11 amino acids long.

This clone is a singleton in its sample. V and J are TRBV29-1 and TRBJ2-7; D may be TRBD1 (5 bases). Trimming removed 7 bases at V and 0 bases at J, with 13 bases between. The CDR3 has 13 amino acids. CDR1 and CDR2 (germline): SQVTM, ANQGSEA. CDR3 in DNA: TGCAGCGGCCAGACAGCCCGCTCCTACGAGCAGTACTTC. As protein: CSGQTARSYEQYF.

This chain uses TRBV2 with TRBJ2-3; D is uncertain. Trimming stripped 6 bases from V and 6 bases from J, with 7 bases between. The length of the CDR3 is 11 residues. Germline CDR1 and CDR2: SNHLY and FYNNEI. Here the CDR3 DNA reads TGTGCCAGCAGGTCTGAGGATACGCAGTATTTT. Translating it yields CASRSEDTQYF.

The chain has TRBV5-4 and TRBJ1-1; D is perhaps TRBD1 (5 bases). CDR3 length: 16 amino acids. Germline loops: CDR1 SGHNT, CDR2 YYREEE (reference sequence). Between the trimmed V and J ends, which lost 1 base and 0 bases, there was a span of 13 bases. The CDR3 nucleotides read TGTGCCAGCAGCTTGTCTTTAGGGGTTCTGAACACTGAAGCTTTCTTT. Protein product: CASSLSLGVLNTEAFF.

With respect to this clone: Other DNA sequences in the sample encode the same CDR3. The chain recombines TRBV4-1 with TRBJ2-2; D remains ambiguous. V lost 1 base and J lost 1, with 4 bases in between. In germline, CDR1 is MGHRA, CDR2 YSYEKL. CDR3 length: 14 amino acids. CDR3 in DNA: TGCGCCAGCAGCCAAGGGCAGAACACCGGGGAGCTGTTTTTT. It codes for CASSQGQNTGELFF.

The table lists this clone with a count of one. The J gene is TRBJ2-7, the V gene TRBV2; 9 positions agree with TRBD1. There are 16 residues in the CDR3. CDR1 and CDR2 from the germline V gene are SNHLY and FYNNEI. With V trimmed by 4 bases and J by 7 bases, 14 bases remained unmatched. The CDR3, as DNA: TGTGCCAGCAGTGTAATCCTTTCAGGACAGGGGTGGGAGCAGTACTTC. Encoded protein: CASSVILSGQGWEQYF.

The chain has TRBV10-3 and TRBJ2-1; D might be TRBD1 (6 bases). Germline loops: CDR1 ENHRY, CDR2 SYGVKD. The CDR3 is 14 residues long. Trimming stripped 0 bases from V and 6 bases from J, with 9 bases between. This CDR3 is CAISESRQVNEQFF. In nucleotides, the CDR3 is TGTGCCATCAGTGAGTCGCGACAGGTCAATGAGCAGTTCTTC.

The rearrangement uses TRBV10-1 and TRBJ1-5; D is possibly TRBD1 (5 bases). V was pared by 7 bases and J by 6 bases, with 19 bases between. There are 15 residues in the CDR3. Germline assignment: CDR1 WNHNN and CDR2 SYGVQD (reference sequence). The CDR3 DNA follows: TGCGCCAGCATTGACGGGGGGGAAAGGAGTCAGCCCCAGCATTTT. Its translation is CASIDGGERSQPQHF.